Each of the 32 T cell receptor beta chains below was sequenced from the same sample in a study of blood T cells in healthy people across ages. A sample-barcoded 5' primer and a J-beta primer mix were used in a second PCR of roughly 7 to 12 cycles. Each CDR3 protein is one row after TCRdb ran MiXCR on the 5' RACE reads. The sample shows around 1.1 million distinct CDR3 sequences, less than 45% of them seen only once. The sample consisted of blood. These receptors all come from a man aged 18 to 29 in good health.

This clonotype was picked up many times. V gene TRBV20-1 combines with J gene TRBJ2-3; D is unclear. CDR3 length: 14 amino acids. From germline, CDR1 is DFQATT and CDR2 SNEGSKA (reference sequence). The ends were cut back, 0 bases at V and 6 bases at J, with 13 bases in the middle. The CDR3 DNA is TGCAGTGCTAGAGATGCACCTAGGAGTGATACGCAGTATTTT. Its protein is CSARDAPRSDTQYF.

This clonotype has more than one count but fewer than ten. This chain links TRBV27 with TRBJ2-5, with 9 positions matching TRBD1. The CDR3 runs 16 residues. After removal of 8 bases from V and 7 bases from J, the junction contained 17 bases not matched to a gene. Germline values: CDR1 MNHEY, CDR2 SMNVEV (reference sequence). In DNA, the CDR3 is TGTGCCAGCGGCGGATTGGACAGGGGCATTCGGGGGACCCAGTACTTC. This sequence encodes CASGGLDRGIRGTQYF.

J is TRBJ1-1 and V is TRBV2; D perhaps matches TRBD1 (6 bases). CDR1 and CDR2 (germline): SNHLY, FYNNEI. Deletions cut 5 bases from V and 1 base from J, with 14 bases between. This CDR3 is 15 amino acids long. CDR3 sequence: CASSTEGEPNTEAFF. The CDR3, as DNA: TGTGCCAGCAGTACCGAGGGGGAACCGAACACTGAAGCTTTCTTT.

This clonotype was seen a single time. The chain couples TRBV7-3 to TRBJ1-1; 7 bases are shared with TRBD1. J was trimmed by 5 bases and V by 5 bases; bases with no gene match: 8. Germline CDR1 is SGHTA and CDR2 is FQGTGA. The CDR3 spans 14 residues. Written as DNA, the CDR3 is TGTGCCAGCAGCGTCCCGGGACAGCATACTGAAGCTTTCTTT. Amino acids: CASSVPGQHTEAFF.

V is TRBV20-1 and J is TRBJ2-2, with 7 bases lining up with TRBD1. The CDR3 spans 14 residues. The trim removed 6 bases at V and 9 bases at J, leaving 13 bases unmatched. The V gene's germline CDR1 is DFQATT and CDR2 SNEGSKA (reference sequence). This chain's CDR3 is CSASRGGNPRELFF. Here the CDR3 DNA reads TGCAGTGCCAGCCGAGGGGGCAACCCGAGGGAGCTGTTTTTT.

J is TRBJ2-1 and V is TRBV20-1; 7 nucleotides line up with TRBD2. The germline V gene has CDR1 DFQATT and CDR2 SNEGSKA (reference sequence). The CDR3 has 21 amino acids. The J segment lost 4 bases and the V segment lost 0 bases, leaving 24 bases of the junction unmatched. DNA for the CDR3: TGCAGTGCTAGAGATTTCTTGGCGGGGGTTACCCGTGAGAGGCGGTACAATGAGCAGTTCTTC. This translates into CSARDFLAGVTRERRYNEQFF.

The V call is TRBV7-8, the J call TRBJ2-1, with D possibly matching TRBD1 (5 bases). The V and J ends lost 4 bases and 6 bases respectively, with 7 bases between them. Germline-derived CDR1 and CDR2 are SGHVS and FQNEAQ. This CDR3 has 12 residues. The CDR3 region has the DNA TGTGCCAGCAGCTCAGGGTCCAATGAGCAGTTCTTC. Translating it yields CASSSGSNEQFF.

This clonotype has just a few counts. This chain joins TRBV20-1 and TRBJ2-7; D call uncertain. Trimming cost V 7 bases and J 3 bases, with 16 bases left between them. Looked up from germline, CDR1 is DFQATT and CDR2 is SNEGSKA (reference sequence). The CDR3 covers 13 residues. CDR3 amino acids: CSGEEIENYEQYF. The CDR3, as DNA: TGCAGTGGAGAGGAGATAGAGAACTACGAGCAGTACTTC.

The rearrangement joins TRBV5-6 to TRBJ1-6; D gene unclear. In germline, CDR1 is SGHDT, CDR2 YYEEEE. V lost 2 bases, J lost 7 bases, and 16 bases lay in between. CDR3 length: 16 residues. DNA of the CDR3: TGTGCCAGCAGCTTTGCCAACCTTTACAGAAATTCACCCCTCCACTTT. It encodes CASSFANLYRNSPLHF.

This clonotype was seen only a few times. V is TRBV6-6 and J is TRBJ2-7, with 7 bases fitting TRBD1. Germline CDR1 reads MNHNY; CDR2 reads SVGAGI (reference sequence). The trim removed 5 bases at V and 5 bases at J, leaving 9 bases unmatched. The CDR3 is made up of 14 amino acids. CDR3 DNA: TGTGCCAGCAGTGACAGGGAAGTCCGGGACGAGCAGTACTTC. It specifies CASSDREVRDEQYF.

The chain carries TRBV2 and TRBJ2-7; TRBD2 might be the D (5 bases). Germline-derived CDR1 and CDR2 are SNHLY and FYNNEI. This CDR3 is built from 14 residues. The ends were cut back, 6 bases at V and 0 bases at J, with 12 bases in the middle. Here the CDR3 DNA reads TGTGCCAGCAGCAAGGCTAGCATCTCCTACGAGCAGTACTTC. It is translated as CASSKASISYEQYF. Full variable domain (outside the CDR3, taken from reference TRBV2 and TRBJ2-7): EPEVTQTPSHQVTQMGQEVILRCVPISNHLYFYWYRQILGQKVEFLVSFYNNEISEKSEIFDDQFSVERPDGSNFTLKIRSTKLEDSAMYFCASSKASISYEQYFGPGTRLTVT.

The chain combines TRBV4-1 with TRBJ1-3; 11 bases are a match to TRBD1. Germline V gene sequence: CDR1 MGHRA, CDR2 YSYEKL. The length of the CDR3 is 17 residues. Trimming removed 8 bases from V and 1 base from J; junction bases left unmatched: 10. The CDR3 here is CASQGGQGDGSGNTIYF. The DNA of the CDR3 is TGCGCCAGCCAGGGGGGACAGGGGGACGGTTCTGGAAACACCATATATTTT.

In the case of this clonotype: This sequence may be a read error, since a much larger clone differs from it by one base. V gene TRBV5-1 combines with J gene TRBJ2-5, with TRBD2 as a possible D gene (7 bases). From germline, CDR1 is SGHRS and CDR2 YFSETQ. The V end was cut by 1 base, the J end by 11 bases, with 18 bases between. The CDR3 contains 14 residues. CDR3 coding DNA: TGCGCCAGCAGCTTGTCGGGGGGCTACAATGAGCAGTACTTC. The encoded protein is CASSLSGGYNEQYF.

The chain combines TRBV5-1 with TRBJ1-2; D is unclear. Deletions cut 2 bases from V and 6 bases from J, with 14 bases between. Germline values: CDR1 SGHRS, CDR2 YFSETQ. This CDR3 has 14 amino acids. The CDR3 sequence is CASSFVISQDGYTF. Written as DNA, the CDR3 is TGCGCCAGCAGCTTTGTGATAAGTCAAGATGGCTACACCTTC.

The chain uses TRBV6-1 and TRBJ2-1; D may match TRBD1 or TRBD2 (5 bases each). The CDR3 consists of 14 residues. Germline V gives CDR1 MNHNS, CDR2 SASEGT. The V end lost 8 bases, the J end lost 0 bases, and 11 bases lay between the germline ends. The DNA of the CDR3 is TGTGCCAGCGGACGGGGCTTCTCCTACAATGAGCAGTTCTTC. Encoded protein: CASGRGFSYNEQFF.

J is TRBJ2-3 and V is TRBV27; the match to TRBD2 covers 8 bases. This CDR3 has 15 residues. In germline, CDR1 is MNHEY, CDR2 SMNVEV (reference sequence). Trimming at V came to 2 bases and at J to 2 bases, leaving 3 bases not matched to a gene. CDR3 DNA sequence: TGTGCCAGCAGTTTAATAGCGGGGAACACAGATACGCAGTATTTT. Encoded protein: CASSLIAGNTDTQYF.

The chain couples TRBV5-1 to TRBJ2-7; 10 bases map to TRBD1. CDR1 is SGHRS, CDR2 YFSETQ, per germline. Trimming took 5 bases from V and 7 from J; bases not matched to a gene: 12. The CDR3 has 15 residues. The CDR3 sequence is CASSFSGTGEGEQYF. The CDR3 DNA reads TGCGCCAGCAGTTTCTCCGGGACAGGGGAAGGGGAGCAGTACTTC. The whole variable domain, remainder taken from reference TRBV5-1 and TRBJ2-7, is KAGVTQTPRYLIKTRGQQVTLSCSPISGHRSVSWYQQTPGQGLQFLFEYFSETQRNKGNFPGRFSGRQFSNSRSEMNVSTLELGDSALYLCASSFSGTGEGEQYFGPGTRLTVT.

The chain employs TRBV6-6 and TRBJ1-1; D ambiguous. Looked up from germline, CDR1 is MNHNY and CDR2 is SVGAGI (reference sequence). Trimming cost V 6 bases and J 2 bases, with 13 bases left between them. This CDR3 is 14 amino acids long. CDR3 nucleotide sequence: TGTGCCAGCAGGAAAGGGAGCCCCAACACTGAAGCTTTCTTT. Its translation: CASRKGSPNTEAFF.

V gene TRBV29-1 combines with J gene TRBJ2-7, with 7 bases aligning to TRBD2. The J call is doubtful: the DNA matches TRBJ2-5 better. The germline gives CDR1 SQVTM, CDR2 ANQGSEA. The CDR3 contains 16 residues. The CDR3 region has the DNA TGCAGCGTTGATGGGAGGGATCGAGCCCCGCAGGAGACCCAGTACTTC. Amino acid sequence: CSVDGRDRAPQETQYF.

The chain joins TRBV4-3 to TRBJ2-2; D ambiguous. This CDR3 is built from 14 residues. Trimming left V 6 bases short and J 3 bases short, with 11 bases between. The germline V gene has CDR1 LGHNA and CDR2 YSLEER. DNA for the CDR3: TGCGCCAGCAGACGTGGATTTGACACCGGGGAGCTGTTTTTT. As protein: CASRRGFDTGELFF.

This chain joins TRBV2 and TRBJ1-5; TRBD1 matches 9 bases. The germline V gene has CDR1 SNHLY and CDR2 FYNNEI. The CDR3 has 14 amino acids. The V and J ends lost 5 bases and 4 bases, in that order; junction bases with no gene match: 3. The CDR3 loop is CASSRDRANQPQHF. CDR3 nucleotides: TGTGCCAGCAGTAGGGACAGGGCTAATCAGCCCCAGCATTTT.

This chain uses TRBV7-2 with TRBJ2-1, with a possible D match to TRBD1 (5 bases). The end of the DNA fits TRBJ2-7 better, so the J call may be wrong. This CDR3 has 17 residues. Germline values: CDR1 SGHTA, CDR2 FQGNSA. CDR3 nucleotides: TGTGCCAGCAGCCCAACCAGTGGGGCGATCTCCTACAATGAGCAGTACTTC. Residues: CASSPTSGAISYNEQYF.

The V gene is TRBV12-5, the J gene TRBJ2-1; TRBD1 matches at 11 bases. J lost 3 bases, V lost 8 bases, and 3 bases had no gene match. Germline CDR1 LGHNT, CDR2 FRNRAP. The CDR3 has 14 amino acids. The DNA of the CDR3 is TGTGCTAGTCGGACAGGGGGCGACTACAATGAGCAGTTCTTC. Translating it yields CASRTGGDYNEQFF.

This clonotype was seen a few times. The chain carries TRBV4-3 and TRBJ2-5; D remains ambiguous. CDR3 size: 15 residues. Germline loops: CDR1 LGHNA, CDR2 YSLEER. Trimming took 0 bases from V and 1 from J, leaving 9 bases between them. The CDR3 sequence: CASSQDRATQETQYF. For the CDR3, the DNA is TGCGCCAGCAGCCAAGATAGGGCTACCCAAGAGACCCAGTACTTC.

The DNA for the CDR3 is TGTGCCAGCAGCTTACGGAAGGGGACTCCTTCATATGGCTACACCTTC. Translation: CASSLRKGTPSYGYTF. The chain links TRBV7-8 to TRBJ1-2; D possibly corresponds to TRBD1 (5 bases). V lost 2 bases and J lost 5, with 18 bases in between. The CDR3 is made up of 16 amino acids. Germline assignment: CDR1 SGHVS and CDR2 FQNEAQ.

As to this clonotype: At one end the junction does not follow the germline gene, possibly because of a read error. The V gene is TRBV29-1, the J gene TRBJ2-7; no clear D. CDR1 SQVTM and CDR2 ANQGSEA come from the germline V gene. The CDR3 is 13 amino acids. This chain's CDR3 is CGVEGDAGYEQYF. The CDR3 DNA follows: TGCGGCGTTGAAGGCGACGCCGGCTACGAGCAGTACTTC.

The V call is TRBV2, the J call TRBJ2-7, with TRBD1 matching over 10 bases. J was trimmed by 7 bases and V by 10 bases; bases with no gene match: 10. The CDR3 has 13 residues. Germline values: CDR1 SNHLY, CDR2 FYNNEI. This CDR3 reads CAMPGQGSQEQYF. In DNA, the CDR3 is TGTGCCATGCCGGGACAGGGGTCTCAGGAGCAGTACTTC.

This clonotype has a single count. In DNA form, the CDR3 reads TGTGCCAGCAGCTTGCATGGGTACACTAATGAAAAACTGTTTTTT. Protein sequence: CASSLHGYTNEKLFF. This chain uses TRBV5-5 with TRBJ1-4; unclear D gene. The CDR3 runs to 15 residues. Germline CDR1 SGHKS, CDR2 YYEKEE (reference sequence). The V end lost 1 base, the J end lost 2 bases, and 9 bases lay between the germline ends.

The rearrangement links TRBV5-1 to TRBJ2-1; 7 bases map to TRBD2. Unmatched junction bases numbered 8, after V lost 3 bases and J lost 5 bases. Germline values: CDR1 SGHRS, CDR2 YFSETQ. This CDR3 has 15 residues. Here the CDR3 DNA reads TGCGCCAGCAGCTCCATCCCGAGCGGGGACAATGAGCAGTTCTTC. It yields the protein CASSSIPSGDNEQFF.

The chain uses TRBV3-1 and TRBJ2-4; the match to TRBD2 covers 9 bases. Germline V CDR1 and CDR2: LGHDT, YNNKEL (reference sequence). The length of the CDR3 is 17 residues. V lost 4 bases and J lost 3; bases outside the gene matches: 10. The CDR3: CASSRPTSGGSKNIQYF. DNA of the CDR3: TGTGCCAGCAGCCGACCGACTAGCGGCGGCAGCAAAAACATTCAGTACTTC. Using reference TRBV3-1 and TRBJ2-4 for the parts outside the CDR3, the full variable domain is DTAVSQTPKYLVTQMGNDKSIKCEQNLGHDTMYWYKQDSKKFLKIMFSYNNKELIINETVPNRFSPKSPDKAHLNLHINSLELGDSAVYFCASSRPTSGGSKNIQYFGAGTRLSVL.

The rearrangement links TRBV11-2 to TRBJ2-3; TRBD1 agrees at 8 bases. CDR3 length equals 14 residues. Germline V gene lookup returns CDR1 SGHAT and CDR2 FQNNGV. J gave up 6 bases and V 4 bases, and 6 bases lay outside the gene matches. The CDR3: CASSWTGTGDTQYF. The CDR3, as DNA: TGTGCCAGCAGCTGGACAGGGACTGGCGATACGCAGTATTTT.

This clonotype was seen more than once but under ten times. The chain links TRBV4-3 to TRBJ2-3; 9 bases are a match to TRBD2. Germline loops: CDR1 LGHNA, CDR2 YSLEER. With 1 base clipped from V and 5 bases from J, the junction kept 4 bases outside the gene matches. The length of the CDR3 is 15 residues. The CDR3 DNA sequence: TGCGCCAGCAGCCAAGGCGGGGGGGCCGTAGATACGCAGTATTTT. Protein sequence: CASSQGGGAVDTQYF.